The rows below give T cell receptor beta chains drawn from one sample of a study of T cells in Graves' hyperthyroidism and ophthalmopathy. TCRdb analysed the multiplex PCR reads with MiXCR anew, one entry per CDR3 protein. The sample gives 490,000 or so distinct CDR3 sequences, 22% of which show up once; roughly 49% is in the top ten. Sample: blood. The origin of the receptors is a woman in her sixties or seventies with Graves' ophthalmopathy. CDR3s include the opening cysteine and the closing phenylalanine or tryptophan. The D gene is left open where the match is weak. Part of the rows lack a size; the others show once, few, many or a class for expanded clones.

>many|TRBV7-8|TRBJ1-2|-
TGTGCCAGCAGCTTTCAGAGTCTCTATGGCTACACCTTC
CASSFQSLYGYTF
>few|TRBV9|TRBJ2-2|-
TGTGCCAGCAGCGTAGCGGGAAATACCGGGGAGCTGTTTTTT
CASSVAGNTGELFF
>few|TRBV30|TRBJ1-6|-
TGTGCCTGGAGTCGGCGGGGGATAAGTTCACCCCTCCACTTT
CAWSRRGISSPLHF
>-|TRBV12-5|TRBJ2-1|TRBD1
TGTGCTAGTGGTTCGGACAGGGTCAATGAGCAGTTCTTC
CASGSDRVNEQFF
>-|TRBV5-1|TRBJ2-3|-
TGCGCCAGCAGCTTGGGTCGGTCTAGCAGGGATACGCAGTATTTT
CASSLGRSSRDTQYF
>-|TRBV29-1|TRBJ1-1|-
TGCAGCGTTGATAGGGGCATGAACACTGAAGCTTTCTTT
CSVDRGMNTEAFF
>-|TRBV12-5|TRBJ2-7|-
TGTGCTAGTGGTAGTCAGACAGGGAGGAACCACGAGCAGTACTTC
CASGSQTGRNHEQYF
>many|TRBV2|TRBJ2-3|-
TGTGCCAGCAGTGGGGGAAGGTCTAGCACAGATACGCAGTATTTT
CASSGGRSSTDTQYF
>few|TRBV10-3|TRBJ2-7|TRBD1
TGTGCCATCAGTGGAATGGTACAGGGGGCTTTGGACTACGAGCAGTACTTC
CAISGMVQGALDYEQYF
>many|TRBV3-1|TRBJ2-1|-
TGTGCCAGCAGCCCAAGACTAGACGGTGAGCAGTTCTTC
CASSPRLDGEQFF
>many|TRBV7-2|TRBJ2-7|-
TGTGCCAGCAGCTTAGCTAGCTCCTACGAGCAGTACTTC
CASSLASSYEQYF
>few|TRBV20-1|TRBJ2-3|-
TGCAGTGCACGGTATTTGGTTGATACGCAGTATTTT
CSARYLVDTQYF
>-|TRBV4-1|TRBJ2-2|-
TGCGCCAGCAGCCCCAGGGACCGCCGGACAGCTGACTACACCGGGGAGCTGTTTTTT
CASSPRDRRTADYTGELFF
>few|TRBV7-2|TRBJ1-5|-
TGTGCCAGCAGCTTACTGAGGAGCGGGCAGCCCCAGCATTTT
CASSLLRSGQPQHF
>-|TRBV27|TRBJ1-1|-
TGTGCCAGCAGTTTTAAGGGGCTTGGGACTGAAGCTTTCTTT
CASSFKGLGTEAFF
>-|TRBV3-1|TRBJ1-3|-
TGTGCCAGCAGCCAAGAACTACACGAAAACACCATATATTTT
CASSQELHENTIYF
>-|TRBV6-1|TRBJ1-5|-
TGTGCCAGCAGACAGACCATGAGCAATCAGCCCCAGCATTTT
CASRQTMSNQPQHF
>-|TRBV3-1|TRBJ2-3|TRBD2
TGTGCCAGTCGAACTAGCGGGAGTAGGGATACGCAGTATTTT
CASRTSGSRDTQYF
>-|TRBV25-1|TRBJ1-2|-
TGTGCCAGCAGTCCGATGGCAGGACTAGGCTATGGCTACACCTTC
CASSPMAGLGYGYTF
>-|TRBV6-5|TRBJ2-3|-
TGTGCCAGCAGTTACTCGACAGCGGACACAGATACGCAGTATTTT
CASSYSTADTDTQYF